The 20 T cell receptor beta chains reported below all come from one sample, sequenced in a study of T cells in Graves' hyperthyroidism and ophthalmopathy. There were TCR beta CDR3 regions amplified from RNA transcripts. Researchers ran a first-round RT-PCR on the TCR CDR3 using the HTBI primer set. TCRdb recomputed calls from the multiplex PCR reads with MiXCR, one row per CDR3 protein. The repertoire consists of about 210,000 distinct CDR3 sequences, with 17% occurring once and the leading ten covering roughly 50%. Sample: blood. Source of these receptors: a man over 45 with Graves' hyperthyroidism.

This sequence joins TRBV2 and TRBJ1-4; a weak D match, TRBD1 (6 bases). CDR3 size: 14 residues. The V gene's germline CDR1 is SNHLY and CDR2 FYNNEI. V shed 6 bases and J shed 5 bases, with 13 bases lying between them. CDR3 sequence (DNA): TGTGCCAGCAGATTGGACAGCTTAAATGAAAAACTGTTTTTT. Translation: CASRLDSLNEKLFF.

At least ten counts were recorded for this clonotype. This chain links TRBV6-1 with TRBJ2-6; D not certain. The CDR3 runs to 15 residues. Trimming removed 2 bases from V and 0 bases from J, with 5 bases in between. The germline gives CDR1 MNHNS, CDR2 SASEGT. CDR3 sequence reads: CASSERSSGANVLTF. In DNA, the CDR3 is TGTGCCAGCAGTGAACGATCCTCTGGGGCCAACGTCCTGACTTTC.

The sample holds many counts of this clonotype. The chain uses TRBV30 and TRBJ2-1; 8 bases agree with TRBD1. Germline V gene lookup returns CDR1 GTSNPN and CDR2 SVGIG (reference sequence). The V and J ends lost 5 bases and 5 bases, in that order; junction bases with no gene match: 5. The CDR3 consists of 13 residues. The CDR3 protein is CAWDRGTHNEQFF. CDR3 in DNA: TGTGCCTGGGACAGGGGAACGCACAATGAGCAGTTCTTC.

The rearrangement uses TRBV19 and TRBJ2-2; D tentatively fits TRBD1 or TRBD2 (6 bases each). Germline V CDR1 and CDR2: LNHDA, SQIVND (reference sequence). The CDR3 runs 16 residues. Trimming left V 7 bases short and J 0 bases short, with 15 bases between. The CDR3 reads CASTPRGRANTGELFF. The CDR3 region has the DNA TGTGCCAGTACCCCCCGGGGGCGGGCGAACACCGGGGAGCTGTTTTTT.

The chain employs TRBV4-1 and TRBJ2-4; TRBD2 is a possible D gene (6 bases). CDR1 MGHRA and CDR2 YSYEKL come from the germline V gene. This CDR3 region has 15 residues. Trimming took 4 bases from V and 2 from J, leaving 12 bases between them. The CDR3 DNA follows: TGCGCCAGCAGCCTCAAGACTAGTCCCAAAAACATTCAGTACTTC. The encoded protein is CASSLKTSPKNIQYF.

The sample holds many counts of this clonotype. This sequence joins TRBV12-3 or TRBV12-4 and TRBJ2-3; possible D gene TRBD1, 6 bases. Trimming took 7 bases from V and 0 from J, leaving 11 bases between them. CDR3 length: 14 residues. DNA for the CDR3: TGTGCCAGCAAGCCGGGACACAGCACAGATACGCAGTATTTT. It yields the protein CASKPGHSTDTQYF.

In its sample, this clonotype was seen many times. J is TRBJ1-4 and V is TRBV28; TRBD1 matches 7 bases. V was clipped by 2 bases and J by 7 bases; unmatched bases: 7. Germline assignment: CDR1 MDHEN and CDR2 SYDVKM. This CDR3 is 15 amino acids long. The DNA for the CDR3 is TGTGCCAGCAGTTTACAGGGGGAGTGGGGTGAAAAACTGTTTTTT. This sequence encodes CASSLQGEWGEKLFF.

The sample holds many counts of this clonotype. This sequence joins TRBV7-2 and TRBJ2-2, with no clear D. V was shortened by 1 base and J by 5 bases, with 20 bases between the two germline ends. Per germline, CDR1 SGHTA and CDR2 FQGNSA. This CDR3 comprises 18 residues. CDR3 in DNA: TGTGCCAGCAGCTTAGTGGGCAGCTGGGGTCCTCGTACCGGGGAGCTGTTTTTT. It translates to CASSLVGSWGPRTGELFF.

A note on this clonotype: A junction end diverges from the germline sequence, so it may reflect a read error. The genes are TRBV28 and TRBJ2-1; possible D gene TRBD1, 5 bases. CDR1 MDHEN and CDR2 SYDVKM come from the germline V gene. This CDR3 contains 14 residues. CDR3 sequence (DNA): TGTGCCATCACCCCCACGACAGATTACAATGAGCAGCTCTTC. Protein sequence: CAITPTTDYNEQLF. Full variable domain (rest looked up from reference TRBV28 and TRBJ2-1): DVKVTQSSRYLVKRTGEKVFLECVQDMDHENMFWYRQDPGLGLRLIYFSYDVKMKEKGDIPEGYSVSREKKERFSLILESASTNQTSMYLCAITPTTDYNEQLFGPGTRLTVL.

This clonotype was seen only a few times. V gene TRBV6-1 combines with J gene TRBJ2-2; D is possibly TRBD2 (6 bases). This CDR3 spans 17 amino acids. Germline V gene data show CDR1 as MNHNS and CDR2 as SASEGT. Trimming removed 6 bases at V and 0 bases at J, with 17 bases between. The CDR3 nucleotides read TGTGCCAGCAGACCTACGGGGAGCGGGTCGAACACCGGGGAGCTGTTTTTT. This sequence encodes CASRPTGSGSNTGELFF.

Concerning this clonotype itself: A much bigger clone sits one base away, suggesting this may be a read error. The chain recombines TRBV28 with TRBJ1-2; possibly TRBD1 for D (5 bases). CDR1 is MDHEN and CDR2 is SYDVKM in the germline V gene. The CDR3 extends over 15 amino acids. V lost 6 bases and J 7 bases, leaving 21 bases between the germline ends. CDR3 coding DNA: TGTGCCAGCAGGTTCCGGGACCGCTCGGGGTGTGGCTACACCTTC. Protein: CASRFRDRSGCGYTF.

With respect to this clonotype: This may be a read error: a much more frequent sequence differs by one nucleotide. The CDR3 spells CASPLVQGGANEKLFF. The CDR3 nucleotides read TGTGCCAGCCCACTGGTACAGGGGGGAGCTAATGAAAAACTGTTTTTT. The chain employs TRBV18 and TRBJ1-4; TRBD1 matches 8 bases. Trimming at V came to 8 bases and at J to 3 bases, leaving 11 bases not matched to a gene. Germline CDR1 is KGHSH and CDR2 is LQKENI. The CDR3 has 16 residues. Full variable domain (outside the CDR3, taken from reference TRBV18 and TRBJ1-4): NAGVMQNPRHLVRRRGQEARLRCSPMKGHSHVYWYRQLPEEGLKFMVYLQKENIIDESGMPKERFSAEFPKEGPSILRIQQVVRGDSAAYFCASPLVQGGANEKLFFGSGTQLSVL.

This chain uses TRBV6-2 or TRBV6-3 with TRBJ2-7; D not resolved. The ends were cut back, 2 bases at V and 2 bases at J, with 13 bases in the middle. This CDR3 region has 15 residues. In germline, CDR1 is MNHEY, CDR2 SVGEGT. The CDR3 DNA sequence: TGTGCCAGCAGTTACGATCGGTGGCGGCCCTACGAGCAGTACTTC. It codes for CASSYDRWRPYEQYF.

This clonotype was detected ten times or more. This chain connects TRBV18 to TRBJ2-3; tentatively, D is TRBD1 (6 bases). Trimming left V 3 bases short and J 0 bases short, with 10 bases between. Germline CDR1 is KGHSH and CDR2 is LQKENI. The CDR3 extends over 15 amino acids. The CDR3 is CASSPRTASTDTQYF. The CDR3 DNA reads TGTGCCAGCTCACCGAGGACAGCTAGCACAGATACGCAGTATTTT.

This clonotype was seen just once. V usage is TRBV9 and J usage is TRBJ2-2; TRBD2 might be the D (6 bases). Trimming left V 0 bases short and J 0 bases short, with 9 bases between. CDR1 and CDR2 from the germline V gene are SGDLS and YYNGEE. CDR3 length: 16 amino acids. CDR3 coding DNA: TGTGCCAGCAGCGTAGATGGAGGGGCGAACACCGGGGAGCTGTTTTTT. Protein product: CASSVDGGANTGELFF.

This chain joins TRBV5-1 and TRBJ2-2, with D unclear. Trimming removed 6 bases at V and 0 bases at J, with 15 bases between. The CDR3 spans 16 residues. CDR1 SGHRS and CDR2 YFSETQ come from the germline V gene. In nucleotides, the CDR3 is TGCGCCAGCACCCCCTCCGACGAAACGAACACCGGGGAGCTGTTTTTT. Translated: CASTPSDETNTGELFF.

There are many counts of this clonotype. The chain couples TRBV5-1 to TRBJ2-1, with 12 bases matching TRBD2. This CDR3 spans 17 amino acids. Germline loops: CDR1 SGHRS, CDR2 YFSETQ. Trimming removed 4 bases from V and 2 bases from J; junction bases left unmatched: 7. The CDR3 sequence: CASSRTSGNVAYNEQFF. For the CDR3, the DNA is TGCGCCAGCAGCCGGACTAGCGGGAACGTTGCCTACAATGAGCAGTTCTTC.

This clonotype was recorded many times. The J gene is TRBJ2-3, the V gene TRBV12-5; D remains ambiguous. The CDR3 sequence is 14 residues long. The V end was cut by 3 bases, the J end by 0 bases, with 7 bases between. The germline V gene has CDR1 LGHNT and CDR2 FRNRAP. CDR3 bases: TGTGCTAGTGGTTTCGGCACTAGCACAGATACGCAGTATTTT. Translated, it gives CASGFGTSTDTQYF.

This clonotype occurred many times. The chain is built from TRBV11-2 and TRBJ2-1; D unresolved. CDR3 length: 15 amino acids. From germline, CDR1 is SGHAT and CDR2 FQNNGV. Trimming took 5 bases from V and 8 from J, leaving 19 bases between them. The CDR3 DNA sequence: TGTGCCAGCAGCCCGGCGGTAGCAATGGGCTATGAGCAGTTCTTC. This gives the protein CASSPAVAMGYEQFF.

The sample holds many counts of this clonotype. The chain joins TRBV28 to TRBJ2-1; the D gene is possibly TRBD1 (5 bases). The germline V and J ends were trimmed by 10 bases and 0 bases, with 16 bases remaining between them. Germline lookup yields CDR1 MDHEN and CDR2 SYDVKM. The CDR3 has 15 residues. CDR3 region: CATTSQGTSYNEQFF. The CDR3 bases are TGTGCCACCACATCTCAGGGAACCTCCTACAATGAGCAGTTCTTC.